Each of the 14 T cell receptor beta chains below was sequenced from the same sample in a study of cytomegalovirus exposure and HLA in healthy donors. Primers: 60 Vbeta forward and 13 Jbeta reverse. Measured with immunoSEQ multiplex PCR; TCRdb has only the in-frame clones, and not every one. The table shows approximately 150,000 clones, with 55% to 80% occurring only once. Input material: PBMCs. These receptors all stem from a woman in her late teens or twenties in good health and CMV-seropositive.

This sequence joins TRBV5-1 and TRBJ2-7; 7 bases match TRBD1. Germline V CDR1 and CDR2: SGHRS, YFSETQ. V gave up 0 bases and J gave up 1 base; unmatched junction bases: 7. The CDR3 totals 16 residues. Here the CDR3 reads CASSLDERTGSYEQYF. The CDR3 region has the DNA TGCGCCAGCAGCTTGGATGAACGGACAGGTTCCTACGAGCAGTACTTC.

This chain connects TRBV14 to TRBJ2-7, with a weak D call TRBD2 (6 bases). The V gene lost 5 bases and the J gene lost 0 bases, with 14 bases spanning the gap. The CDR3 has 15 amino acids. Germline values: CDR1 SGHDN, CDR2 FVKESK. The CDR3 DNA reads TGTGCCAGCAGCATGGAGGGCGGCCTCTCCTACGAGCAGTACTTC. Encoded protein: CASSMEGGLSYEQYF.

The gene calls are TRBV19 and TRBJ2-1, with 7 positions matching TRBD2. CDR1 LNHDA and CDR2 SQIVND come from the germline V gene (reference sequence). This CDR3 spans 14 amino acids. J lost 1 base, V lost 5 bases, and 2 bases had no gene match. This chain's CDR3 is CASSAGESYNEQFF. CDR3 bases: TGTGCCAGTAGTGCGGGGGAATCCTACAATGAGCAGTTCTTC.

This clone was seen a single time. The V gene is TRBV5-1, the J gene TRBJ2-5, with TRBD1 identical over 7 bases. Germline trimming cut 4 bases from V and 1 base from J; bases unmatched to any gene: 19. Germline assignment: CDR1 SGHRS and CDR2 YFSETQ. This CDR3 contains 19 residues. The CDR3 DNA reads TGCGCCAGCAGCCTAGGACAGGCCGGTGGTTCCTACCTCCAAGAGACCCAGTACTTC. Translating it yields CASSLGQAGGSYLQETQYF.

The rearrangement joins TRBV19 to TRBJ1-2; possible D gene TRBD1, 5 bases. The CDR3 has 14 residues. The V gene's germline CDR1 is LNHDA and CDR2 SQIVND (reference sequence). With 5 bases removed from V and 4 bases from J, the gap between germline ends came to 14 bases. Here the CDR3 DNA reads TGTGCCAGTAGTGTCTCAGGGTACCGCTATGGCTACACCTTC. This sequence encodes CASSVSGYRYGYTF.

The CDR3 coding sequence is TGTGCCAGCAGCTTCTTTAGGGGCGGCTATGGCTACACCTTC. This encodes CASSFFRGGYGYTF. This chain uses TRBV5-6 with TRBJ1-2; TRBD1 might be the D (5 bases). The V and J ends lost 2 bases and 4 bases respectively, with 12 bases between them. The CDR3 loop spans 14 amino acids. CDR1 and CDR2 from the germline V gene are SGHDT and YYEEEE.

The V call is TRBV7-8, the J call TRBJ2-7; TRBD1 might be the D (6 bases). Germline V gene sequence: CDR1 SGHVS, CDR2 FQNEAQ. There are 15 residues in the CDR3. The V end was cut by 1 base, the J end by 6 bases, with 16 bases between. This CDR3 reads CASSLVLGAGSEQYF. DNA for the CDR3: TGTGCCAGCAGCTTAGTACTGGGGGCAGGGTCCGAGCAGTACTTC.

V usage is TRBV9 and J usage is TRBJ2-3, with D possibly matching TRBD2 (6 bases). This CDR3 contains 14 residues. The V gene lost 0 bases and the J gene lost 5 bases, with 10 bases spanning the gap. The V gene's germline CDR1 is SGDLS and CDR2 YYNGEE. DNA of the CDR3: TGTGCCAGCAGCGTAGTGGAGGGGCGAGATACGCAGTATTTT. It codes for CASSVVEGRDTQYF.

This clone was counted a single time. The chain carries TRBV5-5 and TRBJ1-4, with a weak D call TRBD1 (5 bases). Looked up from germline, CDR1 is SGHKS and CDR2 is YYEKEE (reference sequence). V lost 1 base to trimming and J lost 7 bases, with 14 bases between them. CDR3 length: 15 amino acids. CDR3 nucleotides: TGTGCCAGCAGCTTGAGCGGGGGGTGGGGTGAAAAACTGTTTTTT. Residues: CASSLSGGWGEKLFF.

This rearrangement joins TRBV4-1 to TRBJ2-1; 11 nucleotides match TRBD2. J was trimmed by 3 bases and V by 3 bases; bases with no gene match: 7. This CDR3 is 17 amino acids long. Germline V gene lookup returns CDR1 MGHRA and CDR2 YSYEKL. The CDR3 spells CASSHDGTSGLYNEQFF. Here the CDR3 DNA reads TGCGCCAGCAGCCATGATGGGACTAGCGGACTCTACAATGAGCAGTTCTTC.

This chain links TRBV7-2 with TRBJ2-5; D is uncertain. CDR1 and CDR2 from the germline V gene are SGHTA and FQGNSA. Trimming shortened V by 0 bases and J by 2 bases, and 4 bases separated the two germline ends. CDR3 length equals 13 residues. The CDR3: CASSLASQETQYF. CDR3 bases: TGTGCCAGCAGCTTAGCCAGTCAAGAGACCCAGTACTTC.

The DNA of the CDR3 is TGCAGCGCTGGCCTCGGGACTCCTCCGTACGAGCAGTACTTC. It specifies CSAGLGTPPYEQYF. The chain uses TRBV29-1 and TRBJ2-7, with D possibly being TRBD2 (6 bases). Germline V gives CDR1 SQVTM, CDR2 ANQGSEA. The CDR3 is 14 residues long. Trimming took off 7 bases at V and 4 bases at J, with 20 bases between the two ends.

The CDR3 sequence is CATLRGTEAFF. DNA for the CDR3: TGTGCCACCCTGCGGGGCACTGAAGCTTTCTTT. This chain connects TRBV6-5 to TRBJ1-1; D unresolved. Trimming removed 10 bases from V and 4 bases from J, with 10 bases in between. This CDR3 is built from 11 residues. Germline lookup yields CDR1 MNHEY and CDR2 SVGAGI.

This chain uses TRBV11-1 with TRBJ2-7; perhaps TRBD2 as D (7 bases). Germline V lookup: CDR1 SGHAT, CDR2 FQDESV (reference sequence). This CDR3 is built from 14 residues. The V and J ends lost 6 bases and 2 bases respectively, with 14 bases between them. CDR3 sequence (DNA): TGTGCCAGCAGAAGGGGGGGATCCACCTACGAGCAGTACTTC. It yields the protein CASRRGGSTYEQYF.